This T cell receptor (beta chain) comes out of a study of blood T cell repertoires in COVID-19. The V gene lost 5 bases and the J gene lost 3 bases, with 17 bases spanning the gap. This CDR3 spans 16 amino acids. The germline gives CDR1 MNHEY, CDR2 SMNVEV (reference sequence). Some clones are missing from TCRdb's copy, which holds only in-frame ones; the method was immunoSEQ multiplex PCR. There are approximately 69,000 clones in the sample; 81% occur only once, and roughly 22% lies in the top ten. This clone was seen only once. Sequenced material: peripheral blood. The V call is TRBV27, the J call TRBJ1-5; no firm D call. This clonotype was obtained from a woman in her 70s with acute or convalescent COVID-19. The CDR3 sequence is CASSLRGREYNQPQHF. The CDR3 region has the DNA TGTGCCAGCAGTCTGCGTGGGAGGGAATACAATCAGCCCCAGCATTTT.